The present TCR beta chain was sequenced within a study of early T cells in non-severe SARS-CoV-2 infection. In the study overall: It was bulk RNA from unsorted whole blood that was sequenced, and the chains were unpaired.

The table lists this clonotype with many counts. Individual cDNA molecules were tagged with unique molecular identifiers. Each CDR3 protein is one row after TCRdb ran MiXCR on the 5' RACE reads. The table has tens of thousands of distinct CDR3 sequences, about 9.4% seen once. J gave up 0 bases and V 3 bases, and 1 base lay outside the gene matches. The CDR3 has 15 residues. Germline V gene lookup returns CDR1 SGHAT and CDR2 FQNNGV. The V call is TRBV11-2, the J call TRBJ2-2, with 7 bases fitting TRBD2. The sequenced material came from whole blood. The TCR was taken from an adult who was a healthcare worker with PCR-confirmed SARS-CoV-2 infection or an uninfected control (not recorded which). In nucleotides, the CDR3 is TGTGCCAGCAGCTTCAGCGGGGCGAACACCGGGGAGCTGTTTTTT. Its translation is CASSFSGANTGELFF.